This T cell receptor beta chain was observed in a study of patients and donors after allogeneic stem cell transplantation. This clonotype was counted between two and nine times. Deletions cut 11 bases from V and 0 bases from J, with 19 bases between. Germline CDR1 is MNHEY and CDR2 is SVGEGT. The CDR3 runs 16 residues. TCRdb re-analysed the RT-PCR reads in MiXCR, keeping a single row per CDR3 protein. The data show about 960,000 distinct CDR3 sequences, about 20% seen once. The material sequenced was blood, either unsorted or a sorted T cell fraction (not recorded which). The sequence was obtained from a human donor who was either an allogeneic HSCT recipient or a stem cell or donor lymphocyte infusion donor (not recorded which). It is not recorded whose cells these are; they may come from a transplant donor. The chain uses TRBV6-2 or TRBV6-3 and TRBJ2-2, with D perhaps TRBD2 (6 bases). The CDR3 protein is CAPQREALSNTGELFF. The CDR3 coding sequence is TGTGCCCCTCAAAGGGAGGCTTTATCGAACACCGGGGAGCTGTTTTTT.